This TCR beta chain was captured by sequencing in a study of early T cells in non-severe SARS-CoV-2 infection. Broader study findings: VDJdb-based annotation leaned toward anti-spike CD8 responses and missed private and CD4 specificities.

TCRdb reprocessed the 5' RACE reads via MiXCR and lists one record per CDR3 protein. The table records about 80,000 distinct CDR3 sequences, less than 5.5% of them present only once. In this sample, this clonotype turned up many times. The target antigen is unknown. Looked up from germline, CDR1 is DFQATT and CDR2 is SNEGSKA (reference sequence). The trim removed 4 bases at V and 0 bases at J, leaving 5 bases unmatched. This CDR3 spans 15 amino acids. This chain connects TRBV20-1 to TRBJ2-3; 9 bases agree with TRBD1. This sample comprised whole blood, obtained at baseline. The TCR comes from an adult who was a healthcare worker with PCR-confirmed SARS-CoV-2 infection or an uninfected control (not recorded which). For the CDR3, the DNA is TGCAGTGCTACCCACAGGGGGCGAAGCACAGATACGCAGTATTTT. This encodes CSATHRGRSTDTQYF.